The present T cell receptor (beta chain) was sequenced within a study of CD8+ T cells in alopecia areata. Trimming cost V 2 bases and J 0 bases, with 11 bases left between them. The germline CDR1 and CDR2 sequences are SNHLY and FYNNEI. This CDR3 comprises 15 residues. As the sequencing template, cDNA was produced by extracting RNA and reverse transcribing it. TCRdb's table, derived via immunoSEQ multiplex PCR, lists solely in-frame clones and lacks some. The sample consists of about 150,000 clones, about 60% of them appearing once. The clonotype comes from a human donor with alopecia areata. Material: CD4+ T cells sorted from blood, obtained at week 0. The chain employs TRBV2 and TRBJ2-7; D gene ambiguous. The CDR3 DNA is TGTGCCAGCAGTGAACGAGCAATCAACTCCTACGAGCAGTACTTC. Residues: CASSERAINSYEQYF. Based on the CDR3 plus reference TRBV2 and TRBJ2-7, the full variable domain is EPEVTQTPSHQVTQMGQEVILRCVPISNHLYFYWYRQILGQKVEFLVSFYNNEISEKSEIFDDQFSVERPDGSNFTLKIRSTKLEDSAMYFCASSERAINSYEQYFGPGTRLTVT.